This entry lists 9 T cell receptor beta chains sequenced from one sample in a study of cytomegalovirus exposure and HLA in healthy donors. PCR primers comprised 60 Vbeta and 13 Jbeta primers. The repertoire was sequenced with immunoSEQ multiplex PCR; TCRdb's copy has only in-frame clones and lacks some. This sample has around 200,000 clones, with 82% found just once. Sequencing was carried out using PBMCs. The receptor source for this set is a woman in her 40s in good health and CMV-seronegative.

In nucleotides, the CDR3 is TGCAGCGGTGACACTATGAACACTGAAGCTTTCTTT. Its protein product is CSGDTMNTEAFF. The V gene is TRBV29-1, the J gene TRBJ1-1; no definite D call. Germline assignment: CDR1 SQVTM and CDR2 ANQGSEA. V was pared by 7 bases and J by 0 bases, with 9 bases between. This CDR3 is built from 12 residues.

This chain's CDR3 is CASSYGRGQGHEQYF. The CDR3 DNA sequence: TGTGCCAGCAGTTACGGGCGGGGACAGGGCCACGAGCAGTACTTC. This chain links TRBV6-6 with TRBJ2-7; the match to TRBD1 covers 9 bases. V lost 2 bases and J lost 5; bases outside the gene matches: 7. There are 15 residues in the CDR3. Germline values: CDR1 MNHNY, CDR2 SVGAGI (reference sequence).

This sequence joins TRBV29-1 and TRBJ2-1; D unresolved. The CDR3 length is 11 residues. From germline, CDR1 is SQVTM and CDR2 ANQGSEA. V gave up 4 bases and J gave up 3 bases, with 4 bases separating them. Here the CDR3 DNA reads TGCAGCGTTGTTCACTACAATGAGCAGTTCTTC. It specifies CSVVHYNEQFF.

This chain links TRBV19 with TRBJ2-2, with 7 bases fitting TRBD2. Germline CDR1 LNHDA, CDR2 SQIVND (reference sequence). V lost 5 bases, J lost 7 bases, and 4 bases stayed unmatched. CDR3 size: 13 residues. The CDR3 spells CASSVREGGELFF. The CDR3 DNA follows: TGTGCCAGTAGTGTCAGGGAGGGCGGGGAGCTGTTTTTT. Filled out from reference TRBV19 and TRBJ2-2, the complete variable domain reads DGGITQSPKYLFRKEGQNVTLSCEQNLNHDAMYWYRQDPGQGLRLIYYSQIVNDFQKGDIAEGYSVSREKKESFPLTVTSAQKNPTAFYLCASSVREGGELFFGEGSRLTVL.

This clone has a single count. The chain couples TRBV30 to TRBJ1-2, with 8 bases lining up with TRBD1. Germline CDR1 GTSNPN, CDR2 SVGIG (reference sequence). V lost 1 base and J lost 1; bases outside the gene matches: 8. This CDR3 has 16 residues. The chain's CDR3 is CAWSASQDRGNYGYTF. CDR3 coding DNA: TGTGCCTGGAGTGCATCCCAAGACAGGGGTAACTATGGCTACACCTTC. The full variable domain, with the rest looked up from reference TRBV30 and TRBJ1-2, is SQTIHQWPATLVQPVGSPLSLECTVEGTSNPNLYWYRQAAGRGLQLLFYSVGIGQISSEVPQNLSASRPQDRQFILSSKKLLLSDSGFYLCAWSASQDRGNYGYTFGSGTRLTVV.

This chain joins TRBV9 and TRBJ2-1; weak D call: TRBD2 (6 bases). The CDR3 has 14 residues. Germline V gives CDR1 SGDLS, CDR2 YYNGEE. Trimming removed 3 bases at V and 3 bases at J, with 10 bases between. In DNA, the CDR3 is TGTGCCAGCAGCGAAAGGGAGGTCTACAATGAGCAGTTCTTC. It encodes CASSEREVYNEQFF.

About this clone: The germline gene is not matched at one end of the junction; a read error may be the cause. The chain couples TRBV5-4 to TRBJ1-1, with D tentatively TRBD1 (5 bases). From germline, CDR1 is SGHNT and CDR2 YYREEE (reference sequence). The CDR3 extends over 14 amino acids. The chain's CDR3 is CASRLEQANTEAFF. CDR3 DNA sequence: TGTGCCAGCAGGTTGGAACAGGCGAACACTGAAGCTTTCTTT.

This chain uses TRBV4-1 with TRBJ2-3; 10 nucleotides match TRBD2. The CDR3 loop spans 17 amino acids. Germline V lookup: CDR1 MGHRA, CDR2 YSYEKL. V dropped 3 bases and J dropped 0; count of bases not matched to a gene: 6. The DNA of the CDR3 is TGCGCCAGCAGCCATGGGACTAGCGTTACTAGCACAGATACGCAGTATTTT. Its translation is CASSHGTSVTSTDTQYF.

The chain has TRBV5-4 and TRBJ2-5, with 7 bases matching TRBD1. Germline V gives CDR1 SGHNT, CDR2 YYREEE (reference sequence). The CDR3 sequence is 14 residues long. V lost 4 bases, J lost 2 bases, and 5 bases stayed unmatched. As DNA, the CDR3 is TGTGCCAGCAGCCCAGGGACAGAGCAAGAGACCCAGTACTTC. It encodes CASSPGTEQETQYF.